These 8 T cell receptor beta chains were sequenced from one sample in a study of T cells in localized non-small cell lung cancer. The protocol was immunoSEQ multiplex PCR, while the TCRdb copy is restricted to in-frame clones and leaves out a portion. The data contain thousands of clones, around 31% of them singletons. Specimen: normal lung tissue next to the tumor, collected before any cancer treatment. The receptor set was obtained from a man aged 40-75 years with stage I lung adenocarcinoma.

This clone was seen a few times. Written as DNA, the CDR3 is TGTGCCAGCAGATTGGGGCAGTTCAACACCGGGGAGCTGTTTTTT. Its translation is CASRLGQFNTGELFF. The chain employs TRBV6-8 and TRBJ2-2, with a possible D match to TRBD1 (5 bases). CDR1 is MNHGY, CDR2 SAAAGT, per germline. This CDR3 has 15 amino acids. The V and J ends lost 6 bases and 2 bases respectively, with 13 bases between them.

This clone was detected a few times. CDR3 amino acids: CASSTDGGADSYGYTF. Here the CDR3 DNA reads TGTGCCAGCAGTACGGACGGGGGGGCGGATAGCTATGGCTACACCTTC. The V call is TRBV6-8, the J call TRBJ1-2, with a tentative D call TRBD1 (6 bases). The CDR3 sequence is 16 residues long. The V end lost 5 bases, the J end lost 4 bases, and 20 bases lay between the germline ends. CDR1 and CDR2 (germline): MNHGY, SAAAGT.

The chain uses TRBV18 and TRBJ2-3; either TRBD1 or TRBD2 may fit D (6 bases each). V was trimmed by 4 bases and J by 1 base, leaving 12 bases between them. The CDR3 is 15 amino acids. The germline V gene encodes CDR1 KGHSH and CDR2 LQKENI. The CDR3 nucleotides are TGTGCCAGCTCACTAGGTGGGGGGCGCACAGATACGCAGTATTTT. This translates into CASSLGGGRTDTQYF.

This clone occurred a few times. The chain uses TRBV11-3 and TRBJ2-5, with TRBD2 matching 9 bases. V trimming: 3 bases; J trimming: 4 bases; junction bases outside the gene matches: 3. The length of the CDR3 is 14 residues. The germline V gene has CDR1 SGHNT and CDR2 YENEEA. CDR3 in amino acids: CASSLGLAGETQYF. The DNA of the CDR3 is TGTGCCAGCAGCTTGGGACTAGCCGGAGAGACCCAGTACTTC.

The gene calls are TRBV18 and TRBJ1-1; 7 bases fit TRBD1. Germline V gene data show CDR1 as KGHSH and CDR2 as LQKENI. With V trimmed by 2 bases and J by 7 bases, 4 bases remained unmatched. The CDR3 consists of 13 residues. The CDR3 nucleotides read TGTGCCAGCTCACCAAGACCAGGGGGTGAAGCTTTCTTT. This codes for CASSPRPGGEAFF.

Relative to its sample, this clone is medium-sized. V gene TRBV9 combines with J gene TRBJ2-4; 10 bases agree with TRBD1. Trimming took 4 bases from V and 8 from J; bases not matched to a gene: 6. This CDR3 contains 14 residues. CDR1 is SGDLS, CDR2 YYNGEE, per germline. The CDR3 spells CASSSWTGGDIQYF. The CDR3 region has the DNA TGTGCCAGCAGCTCCTGGACAGGGGGAGACATTCAGTACTTC.

This clone was observed a handful of times. The chain is built from TRBV5-1 and TRBJ2-5; TRBD2 matches 9 bases. The CDR3 is 15 amino acids. The germline V gene encodes CDR1 SGHRS and CDR2 YFSETQ. V gave up 2 bases and J gave up 3 bases; unmatched junction bases: 5. CDR3: CASSLGTSPKETQYF. The CDR3 coding sequence is TGCGCCAGCAGCTTAGGGACTAGCCCAAAAGAGACCCAGTACTTC.

The chain is built from TRBV15 and TRBJ2-3; 7 bases fit TRBD1. After removal of 4 bases from V and 5 bases from J, the junction contained 6 bases not matched to a gene. Germline CDR1 LNHNV, CDR2 YYDKDF (reference sequence). The CDR3 runs 14 residues. CDR3 loop: CATSTRGFGDTQYF. In DNA, the CDR3 is TGTGCCACCAGCACCAGGGGGTTTGGAGATACGCAGTATTTT.